The 32 T cell receptor beta chains below come from one sample, sequenced in a study of T cells in Graves' hyperthyroidism and ophthalmopathy. Amplified regions were TCR beta CDR3 sequences from RNA transcripts. During a first-round RT-PCR of the TCR CDR3, the HTBI primer set was used. From the multiplex PCR reads, TCRdb called clonotypes with MiXCR, one entry per CDR3 protein. The data contain some 740,000 distinct CDR3 sequences, 14% of them seen just once; the ten biggest clones take up about 10%. The sequenced sample consisted of blood. These receptors were taken from a woman under 30 with Graves' hyperthyroidism.

The V gene is TRBV6-4, the J gene TRBJ2-3; D gene ambiguous. The CDR3 runs to 14 residues. V lost 7 bases, J lost 4 bases, and 15 bases lay in between. Germline loops: CDR1 MRHNA, CDR2 SNTAGT. This CDR3 reads CASKARTPADTQYF. CDR3 sequence (DNA): TGTGCCAGCAAAGCTCGAACTCCGGCAGATACGCAGTATTTT.

The V call is TRBV6-1, the J call TRBJ1-6, with D perhaps matching TRBD1 (5 bases). The ends were cut back, 4 bases at V and 14 bases at J, with 21 bases in the middle. Germline CDR1 MNHNS, CDR2 SASEGT. The CDR3 consists of 15 residues. The CDR3 spells CASSALQGGSGTLHF. DNA of the CDR3: TGTGCCAGCAGTGCTCTCCAGGGCGGTTCGGGGACCCTCCACTTT.

This clonotype was counted between two and nine times. The chain links TRBV6-5 to TRBJ1-4; D gene uncertain. Germline V gives CDR1 MNHEY, CDR2 SVGAGI. The CDR3 length is 16 residues. V was pared by 1 base and J by 7 bases, with 16 bases between. CDR3 residues: CASSYLSTQQAEKLFF. For the CDR3, the DNA is TGTGCCAGCAGTTACTTAAGCACGCAGCAGGCTGAAAAACTGTTTTTT.

In its sample, this clonotype was seen a few times. The chain uses TRBV24-1 and TRBJ2-1, with D maybe TRBD2 (5 bases). The V gene's germline CDR1 is KGHDR and CDR2 SFDVKD. Trimming cost V 3 bases and J 5 bases, with 16 bases left between them. The CDR3 has 16 amino acids. CDR3 residues: CATSDARSPGDNEQFF. CDR3 sequence (DNA): TGTGCCACCAGTGATGCACGCAGCCCCGGGGACAATGAGCAGTTCTTC.

This chain joins TRBV4-1 and TRBJ1-5; a weak D match, TRBD1 (5 bases). Between the trimmed V and J ends, which lost 3 bases and 3 bases, there was a span of 21 bases. Per germline, CDR1 MGHRA and CDR2 YSYEKL. The CDR3 has 18 amino acids. The CDR3 DNA reads TGCGCCAGCAGCCAGGATGCCCTACGGGCAGGGCCCAATCAGCCCCAGCATTTT. As protein: CASSQDALRAGPNQPQHF.

There are a few counts of this clonotype. The rearrangement joins TRBV20-1 to TRBJ1-5; D is ambiguous. From germline, CDR1 is DFQATT and CDR2 SNEGSKA (reference sequence). The germline V and J ends were trimmed by 5 bases and 1 base, with 21 bases remaining between them. The CDR3 runs to 17 residues. In DNA, the CDR3 is TGCAGTGCTCCGGACCCGACCCGCCCTGGGAGCAATCAGCCCCAGCATTTT. This encodes CSAPDPTRPGSNQPQHF.

This clonotype was seen at least ten times. V is TRBV2 and J is TRBJ2-5; D gene ambiguous. CDR3 length equals 12 residues. V lost 4 bases and J 4 bases, leaving 7 bases between the germline ends. The germline V gene encodes CDR1 SNHLY and CDR2 FYNNEI. CDR3 in amino acids: CASSGPLETQYF. The CDR3 nucleotides read TGTGCCAGCAGTGGACCCCTAGAGACCCAGTACTTC.

This clonotype was detected a few times. V and J are TRBV19 and TRBJ1-5, with D unclear. The CDR3 consists of 14 residues. In germline, CDR1 is LNHDA, CDR2 SQIVND (reference sequence). V lost 2 bases and J lost 2, with 7 bases in between. The CDR3 DNA sequence: TGTGCCAGTAGTATATCCCAGGGCAATCAGCCCCAGCATTTT. Translation: CASSISQGNQPQHF.

V usage is TRBV12-3 or TRBV12-4 and J usage is TRBJ2-2; D remains ambiguous. Trimming cost V 3 bases and J 7 bases, with 6 bases left between them. The CDR3 consists of 12 residues. This CDR3 reads CASSLKGGELFF. The CDR3 region has the DNA TGTGCCAGCAGTTTGAAGGGCGGGGAGCTGTTTTTT.

This clonotype has a single count. The chain links TRBV3-1 to TRBJ2-7; D perhaps matches TRBD2 (6 bases). CDR1 is LGHDT and CDR2 is YNNKEL in the germline V gene (reference sequence). Trimming took off 3 bases at V and 3 bases at J, with 12 bases between the two ends. The CDR3 is 14 amino acids. CDR3 protein: CASSQGSSGYEQYF. The CDR3 region has the DNA TGTGCCAGCAGCCAGGGGAGTAGCGGCTACGAGCAGTACTTC.

The rearrangement joins TRBV20-1 to TRBJ2-1, with 8 bases identical to TRBD2. The CDR3 is 16 residues long. Germline-derived CDR1 and CDR2 are DFQATT and SNEGSKA (reference sequence). Germline trimming cut 0 bases from V and 5 bases from J; bases unmatched to any gene: 9. The CDR3 DNA is TGCAGTGCTAGAGATAGTAGCGGGGCCGCCCACAATGAGCAGTTCTTC. Its protein product is CSARDSSGAAHNEQFF.

This clonotype was seen repeatedly, ten times or more. J is TRBJ1-1 and V is TRBV6-5; D unresolved. Trimming removed 0 bases at V and 13 bases at J, with 18 bases between. The CDR3 runs to 14 residues. The germline V gene has CDR1 MNHEY and CDR2 SVGAGI. In nucleotides, the CDR3 is TGTGCCAGCAGTTACTCCACCATATTCACGAGCCTTTTCTTT. Translating gives CASSYSTIFTSLFF.

This clonotype was observed at least ten times. The chain joins TRBV6-1 to TRBJ2-5, with a weak D call TRBD1 (5 bases). With 9 bases removed from V and 2 bases from J, the gap between germline ends came to 13 bases. The CDR3 is 13 residues long. Germline V gene lookup returns CDR1 MNHNS and CDR2 SASEGT. The CDR3 DNA reads as TGTGCCAGTTTCACCGACAGTCAAGAGACCCAGTACTTC. The encoded protein is CASFTDSQETQYF.

The J gene is TRBJ2-7, the V gene TRBV28, with 7 nucleotides matching TRBD1. The CDR3 extends over 12 amino acids. The V gene's germline CDR1 is MDHEN and CDR2 SYDVKM. V shed 8 bases and J 5 bases; nucleotides not matched to a gene: 6. CDR3 in amino acids: CASFDRDHEQYF. Here the CDR3 DNA reads TGTGCCAGCTTCGACAGGGACCACGAGCAGTACTTC.

This clonotype has more than one count but fewer than ten. This chain links TRBV25-1 with TRBJ1-4; 8 positions agree with TRBD1. This CDR3 comprises 16 residues. V lost 2 bases and J lost 1; bases outside the gene matches: 3. The germline V gene encodes CDR1 MGHDK and CDR2 SYGVNS. CDR3 residues: CASSEGRGQTNEKLFF. The CDR3 bases are TGTGCCAGCAGTGAAGGCAGGGGGCAAACTAATGAAAAACTGTTTTTT.

The sample holds a few counts of this clonotype. This chain connects TRBV20-1 to TRBJ2-1; D gene uncertain. CDR1 is DFQATT, CDR2 SNEGSKA, per germline (reference sequence). CDR3 length equals 13 residues. The germline V and J ends were trimmed by 7 bases and 9 bases, with 19 bases remaining between them. The CDR3 region has the DNA TGCAGTGAGGTAGCAGCAGCTGCAGGTGAGCAGTTCTTC. Encoded protein: CSEVAAAAGEQFF.

This clonotype was seen only a few times. The chain carries TRBV4-3 and TRBJ1-4, with D perhaps TRBD1 (5 bases). The CDR3 is 17 residues long. Germline V lookup: CDR1 LGHNA, CDR2 YSLEER. Trimming removed 0 bases at V and 3 bases at J, with 14 bases between. As DNA, the CDR3 is TGCGCCAGCAGCCAAGATCTGTCGGGGCAGTCTAATGAAAAACTGTTTTTT. As protein: CASSQDLSGQSNEKLFF.

This clonotype occurred many times. This chain joins TRBV11-2 and TRBJ2-5; D is possibly TRBD1 or TRBD2 (6 bases each). Deletions cut 0 bases from V and 13 bases from J, with 18 bases between. The germline V gene encodes CDR1 SGHAT and CDR2 FQNNGV. The CDR3 is 14 amino acids. CDR3 residues: CASSLETRTAPMYF. The CDR3 region has the DNA TGTGCCAGCAGCTTAGAGACTAGGACAGCCCCCATGTACTTC.

This clonotype was seen many times. This CDR3 reads CASSLAGDYGYTF. The DNA of the CDR3 is TGTGCCAGCAGCTTAGCTGGCGATTATGGCTACACCTTC. The rearrangement joins TRBV11-2 to TRBJ1-2; D remains unclear. The CDR3 spans 13 residues. V was pared by 1 base and J by 5 bases, with 8 bases between. Germline-derived CDR1 and CDR2 are SGHAT and FQNNGV.

The sample holds a few counts of this clonotype. The rearrangement uses TRBV9 and TRBJ1-6, with D possibly being TRBD1 (6 bases). The CDR3 spans 14 residues. The V end was cut by 6 bases, the J end by 7 bases, with 14 bases between. CDR1 is SGDLS, CDR2 YYNGEE, per germline. The CDR3 DNA follows: TGTGCCAGCACGGGGGGGCGCGGGAATTCACCCCTCCACTTT. Translated: CASTGGRGNSPLHF.

This clonotype has ten or more counts. The V and J genes are TRBV7-3 and TRBJ2-7; D uncertain. The CDR3 covers 15 residues. Trimming removed 5 bases from V and 2 bases from J, with 16 bases in between. Germline V gene lookup returns CDR1 SGHTA and CDR2 FQGTGA. The CDR3 region is CASSPSGGSAYEQYF. The CDR3 DNA follows: TGTGCCAGCAGCCCCTCGGGTGGTAGTGCCTACGAGCAGTACTTC.

There are many counts of this clonotype. The J gene is TRBJ1-1, the V gene TRBV3-1; 9 nucleotides match TRBD1. This CDR3 region has 14 residues. In germline, CDR1 is LGHDT, CDR2 YNNKEL (reference sequence). The trim removed 8 bases at V and 3 bases at J, leaving 7 bases unmatched. The CDR3 bases are TGTGCCAGCGCTGACAGGGGGACGTACACTGAAGCTTTCTTT. Its translation: CASADRGTYTEAFF.

This clonotype was picked up a small number of times. V gene TRBV7-9 combines with J gene TRBJ2-5; TRBD1 agrees at 8 bases. The CDR3 length is 16 residues. In germline, CDR1 is SEHNR, CDR2 FQNEAQ (reference sequence). V shed 0 bases and J 2 bases; nucleotides not matched to a gene: 5. The CDR3 spells CASSLAGQGLQETQYF. For the CDR3, the DNA is TGTGCCAGCAGCTTAGCCGGACAGGGCCTTCAAGAGACCCAGTACTTC.

The chain carries TRBV7-8 and TRBJ2-1, with TRBD2 matching 9 bases. This CDR3 is built from 17 residues. V trimming: 1 base; J trimming: 2 bases; junction bases outside the gene matches: 6. Germline values: CDR1 SGHVS, CDR2 FQNEAQ. This chain's CDR3 is CASSLVIAGGAYNEQFF. CDR3 bases: TGTGCCAGCAGCTTAGTGATCGCGGGAGGGGCCTACAATGAGCAGTTCTTC.

V gene TRBV28 combines with J gene TRBJ2-1; D remains unclear. With 6 bases removed from V and 7 bases from J, the gap between germline ends came to 10 bases. The CDR3 spans 12 residues. In germline, CDR1 is MDHEN, CDR2 SYDVKM. The DNA of the CDR3 is TGTGCCAGCAGGGCGACTCGGAATGAGCAGTTCTTC. This translates into CASRATRNEQFF.

This clonotype was counted ten times or more. CDR3 nucleotide sequence: TGTGCCAGCAGTCGACAGGGGTCCCTTTACGAGCAGTACTTC. It translates to CASSRQGSLYEQYF. This rearrangement joins TRBV6-1 to TRBJ2-7, with 8 bases aligning to TRBD1. The V gene's germline CDR1 is MNHNS and CDR2 SASEGT. This CDR3 comprises 14 residues. V shed 5 bases, J shed 4 bases, and the junction held 7 bases outside the gene matches.

This clonotype was detected many times. J is TRBJ2-7 and V is TRBV7-9; D is unclear. With 1 base removed from V and 4 bases from J, the gap between germline ends came to 17 bases. CDR3 length: 16 residues. Germline loops: CDR1 SEHNR, CDR2 FQNEAQ (reference sequence). The CDR3 is CASSLVRTGGRYEQYF. Written as DNA, the CDR3 is TGTGCCAGCAGCTTAGTTCGGACGGGTGGTAGGTACGAGCAGTACTTC.

This chain joins TRBV13 and TRBJ2-4; D uncertain. CDR3 size: 14 residues. Germline V CDR1 and CDR2: PRHDT, FYEKMQ (reference sequence). V lost 3 bases and J 0 bases, leaving 6 bases between the germline ends. The CDR3 loop reads CASSFIKAKNIQYF. In DNA form, the CDR3 reads TGTGCCAGCAGCTTTATCAAAGCCAAAAACATTCAGTACTTC.

This sequence joins TRBV5-5 and TRBJ1-5, with unresolved D. This CDR3 comprises 19 residues. V lost 1 base to trimming and J lost 0 bases, with 20 bases between them. Germline CDR1 SGHKS, CDR2 YYEKEE (reference sequence). CDR3 sequence reads: CASSLWAEYGGGSNQPQHF. For the CDR3, the DNA is TGTGCCAGCAGCTTGTGGGCGGAGTACGGCGGAGGTAGCAATCAGCCCCAGCATTTT.

The chain has TRBV2 and TRBJ1-1; D is unresolved. Per the germline V gene, CDR1 is SNHLY and CDR2 is FYNNEI. The CDR3 length is 12 residues. Trimming shortened V by 2 bases and J by 7 bases, and 8 bases separated the two germline ends. The CDR3, as DNA: TGTGCCAGCAGTGAACGGAGGGTTGAAGCTTTCTTT. Translated, it gives CASSERRVEAFF.

As regards this clonotype: In this CDR3 the conserved last residue, phenylalanine or tryptophan, is missing, so a read error is likely. The rearrangement uses TRBV7-9 and TRBJ1-5; no firm D call. CDR1 and CDR2 (germline): SEHNR, FQNEAQ (reference sequence). V was clipped by 5 bases and J by 5 bases, with 10 bases between them. This CDR3 region has 13 residues. The DNA of the CDR3 is TGTGCCAGCAGCCTATCCTCGGATCAGCCCCAGCATTCT. It translates to CASSLSSDQPQHS.

The sample holds a few counts of this clonotype. This chain links TRBV4-2 with TRBJ2-1, with D uncertain. The V and J ends lost 1 base and 10 bases respectively, with 8 bases between them. Per germline, CDR1 LGHNA and CDR2 YNFKEQ. The CDR3 length is 12 residues. The CDR3 DNA follows: TGTGCCAGCAGCCAAGCATTCGGGGAGCAGTTCTTC. This codes for CASSQAFGEQFF.